This record concerns one TCR beta chain sequence. Antigen specificity is unknown. This entry belongs to a study of T cell responses to AZD1222 COVID-19 vaccine. V was trimmed by 3 bases and J by 5 bases, leaving 13 bases between them. The CDR3 consists of 14 residues. Per germline, CDR1 MGHDK and CDR2 SYGVNS. Findings and caveats of the study: Regions 160-218 and 743-854 dominated among vaccine-associated CD4 TCRs spanning spike. Vaccination with two AZD1222 doses was followed by a rise in Spike-specific TCR breadth and depth. Unmutated variant regions are reportedly the target of nearly half of TCRs that are spike-specific.

The method was immunoSEQ multiplex PCR; TCRdb's version includes in-frame clones alone and lacks a portion of them. The data contain approximately 80,000 clones, 90% of them singletons. Sequenced here: peripheral blood, sampled on day 0 of AZD1222 vaccination. The rearrangement uses TRBV25-1 and TRBJ2-5, with no clear D. This TCR came from an adult in good health. The CDR3 loop is CASSDVGRTETQYF. The CDR3 region has the DNA TGTGCCAGCAGTGATGTCGGCAGAACGGAGACCCAGTACTTC.